This T cell receptor delta chain was found in a study of gamma-delta T cells after stem cell transplantation. TCRdb re-processed the RT-PCR reads via CATT. The repertoire holds under 3,000 delta-chain clones, with about 32% as singletons. By share of the sample, this clone is medium-sized. The CDR3 extends over 15 amino acids. Between the trimmed V and J ends, which lost 4 bases and 5 bases, there was a span of 19 bases. The germline gives CDR1 GEAIGNYY, CDR2 EKD. The TCR comes from a human donor. It is not recorded whose cells these are; they may come from a transplant donor. The chain is built from TRDV2 and TRDJ1, with D perhaps TRDD3 (6 bases). Sequenced material: gamma-delta T cells. DNA of the CDR3: TGTGCCTGTGAGCCCCTCAGGCCGGATACAGATAAACTCATCTTT. The encoded protein is CACEPLRPDTDKLIF.